This TCR beta chain was profiled in a study of blood T cell repertoires in COVID-19. Trimming took off 7 bases at V and 7 bases at J, with 14 bases between the two ends. Germline V gene sequence: CDR1 LNHDA, CDR2 SQIVND (reference sequence). The CDR3 is made up of 14 amino acids. Assay: immunoSEQ multiplex PCR; the TCRdb copy retains only in-frame clones and omits some. The data hold some 270,000 clones, with approximately 90% observed a single time. The chain recombines TRBV19 with TRBJ1-6; TRBD1 might be the D (5 bases). The clonotype comes from a woman between 25 and 40 years old with acute COVID-19. Material for sequencing was PBMCs or T cells enriched from blood (not recorded which). The CDR3 DNA reads TGTGCCAGTAAATCGCAGGGCTTCAATTCACCCCTCCACTTT. Encoded protein: CASKSQGFNSPLHF.